These 5 T cell receptor beta chains came from one sample sequenced in a study of blood T cell repertoires in COVID-19. The table came from immunoSEQ multiplex PCR; TCRdb's copy has only in-frame clones and leaves some out. Among under 300,000 clones listed, about four fifths were seen once. The specimen was peripheral blood. The receptors shown here come from a woman aged 18 to 35 with acute or convalescent COVID-19.

This chain connects TRBV10-3 to TRBJ2-7; TRBD2 is a possible D gene (5 bases). Looked up from germline, CDR1 is ENHRY and CDR2 is SYGVKD. Trimming took 4 bases from V and 0 from J, leaving 13 bases between them. The CDR3 is 15 residues long. CDR3 sequence: CAISGASRSSYEQYF. CDR3 nucleotides: TGTGCCATCAGTGGGGCTAGCAGGAGCTCCTACGAGCAGTACTTC.

This clone was recorded once. The chain employs TRBV3-1 (or the pseudogene TRBV3-2) and TRBJ1-2; TRBD1 aligns across 7 bases. Germline V gene sequence: CDR1 LGHDT, CDR2 YNNKEL (reference sequence). V lost 4 bases and J lost 4; bases outside the gene matches: 12. The CDR3 spans 16 residues. This CDR3 is CASSPRTGAASYGYTF. The DNA of the CDR3 is TGTGCCAGCAGCCCACGTACAGGGGCTGCCTCCTATGGCTACACCTTC.

The rearrangement uses TRBV24-1 and TRBJ2-2; the D is unclear. The CDR3 extends over 13 amino acids. Germline CDR1 KGHDR, CDR2 SFDVKD. Trimming removed 1 base at V and 5 bases at J, with 4 bases between. CDR3 sequence reads: CATSDFITGELFF. In nucleotides, the CDR3 is TGTGCCACCAGTGATTTTATTACCGGGGAGCTGTTTTTT.

The CDR3 protein is CASYGGVAFF. The CDR3 DNA is TGTGCCAGTTACGGGGGGGTAGCTTTCTTT. V is TRBV19 and J is TRBJ1-1; D may be TRBD1 (5 bases). Trimming shortened V by 8 bases and J by 10 bases, and 11 bases separated the two germline ends. Per germline, CDR1 LNHDA and CDR2 SQIVND (reference sequence). The length of the CDR3 is 10 residues. Based on the CDR3 plus reference TRBV19 and TRBJ1-1, the full variable domain is DGGITQSPKYLFRKEGQNVTLSCEQNLNHDAMYWYRQDPGQGLRLIYYSQIVNDFQKGDIAEGYSVSREKKESFPLTVTSAQKNPTAFYLCASYGGVAFFGQGTRLTVV.

This clone was seen ten or more times. The genes are TRBV25-1 and TRBJ1-1, with D unclear. CDR3 length: 13 residues. Germline V gives CDR1 MGHDK, CDR2 SYGVNS. The V end was cut by 4 bases, the J end by 9 bases, with 15 bases between. The CDR3 loop reads CASSVTGNSQAFF. DNA for the CDR3: TGTGCCAGCAGTGTTACGGGGAATAGTCAAGCTTTCTTT.